A single TCR beta chain is shown here with its context. The V gene's germline CDR1 is SGHTA and CDR2 FQGTGA. The CDR3 loop spans 11 amino acids. Trimming cost V 5 bases and J 9 bases, with 9 bases left between them. Each CDR3 protein gets one entry after TCRdb re-called the 5' RACE reads with MiXCR. The sample contains tens of thousands of distinct CDR3 sequences, about 28% of which appear only once. The chain uses TRBV7-3 and TRBJ2-3; no clear D. This receptor was identified in a female donor with breast cancer. The sequenced sample was tumor-infiltrating memory CD4+ T cells sorted from the breast tumor. Subset reported: memory CD4+ T cells, CD4+CD45RO+CD25-. As DNA, the CDR3 is TGTGCCAGCAGCGGGCACGGGACGCAGTATTTT. This codes for CASSGHGTQYF.